Presented here are 8 T cell receptor beta chains from one specimen sequenced in a study of molecular identifiers for immune sequencing clone quantification. Via MiXCR, TCRdb re-called the PCR reads, giving one row per CDR3 protein. The table has 490,000 or so distinct CDR3 sequences, about 20% seen once. Specimen: naive CD8+ T cells from blood, with Jurkat cell RNA spiked in. Sample subset: FACS-sorted CD8+CD4-CCR7+CD45RA+ naive T cells. Every receptor here comes from a human donor in good health. Some libraries in this study had Jurkat cell RNA spiked in.

A remark on this clonotype: A much bigger clone sits one base away, suggesting this may be a read error. This chain uses TRBV4-3 with TRBJ1-2; D is uncertain. CDR3 length: 16 residues. Germline values: CDR1 LGHNA, CDR2 YSLEER. DNA of the CDR3: TGCGCCGGCAGCCAAGACGGTGCAGAAGAGAACTATGGCTACACCTTC. Amino acids: CAGSQDGAEENYGYTF.

This clonotype was recorded a few times. CDR3 in amino acids: CASSIMPLEQYF. For the CDR3, the DNA is TGTGCCAGCAGTATCATGCCCCTCGAGCAGTACTTC. This sequence joins TRBV12-3 or TRBV12-4 and TRBJ2-7, with D uncertain. V lost 5 bases and J lost 6, with 11 bases in between. The CDR3 is 12 residues long.

The chain is built from TRBV4-3 and TRBJ1-3, with D possibly being TRBD1 (5 bases). V was cut by 2 bases and J by 0 bases, with 11 bases left in between. This CDR3 is 16 amino acids long. Germline values: CDR1 LGHNA, CDR2 YSLEER. The CDR3 loop reads CASSQKTARSGNTIYF. CDR3 in DNA: TGCGCCAGCAGCCAAAAGACAGCTCGCTCTGGAAACACCATATATTTT.

This clonotype showed up just a few times. The chain links TRBV2 to TRBJ1-2; D may be TRBD1 (5 bases). The V end was cut by 6 bases, the J end by 0 bases, with 20 bases between. The germline V gene encodes CDR1 SNHLY and CDR2 FYNNEI. The CDR3 has 17 residues. The DNA of the CDR3 is TGTGCCAGCAGGGCGAGCGGGACGCTGAAATCTAACTATGGCTACACCTTC. Protein: CASRASGTLKSNYGYTF.

This clonotype came up a few times. This chain uses TRBV12-3 or TRBV12-4 with TRBJ2-3; the D is unclear. The V gene lost 8 bases and the J gene lost 0 bases, with 15 bases spanning the gap. CDR3 length equals 15 residues. CDR3 amino acids: CASGPGKASTDTQYF. DNA for the CDR3: TGTGCCAGCGGTCCCGGCAAAGCTAGCACAGATACGCAGTATTTT.

This clonotype was found many times. V usage is TRBV5-6 and J usage is TRBJ2-1; D uncertain. The V end was cut by 0 bases, the J end by 9 bases, with 10 bases between. The CDR3 loop spans 13 amino acids. CDR1 and CDR2 from the germline V gene are SGHDT and YYEEEE. CDR3 region: CASSLDTPPEQFF. The CDR3 DNA follows: TGTGCCAGCAGCTTGGATACCCCGCCTGAGCAGTTCTTC.

There are many counts of this clonotype. The chain employs TRBV2 and TRBJ2-3; TRBD2 matches at 11 bases. With 5 bases clipped from V and 2 bases from J, the junction kept 6 bases outside the gene matches. Germline V gene lookup returns CDR1 SNHLY and CDR2 FYNNEI. The CDR3 is 16 residues long. CDR3 loop: CASSPGTSGLTDTQYF. DNA for the CDR3: TGTGCCAGCAGTCCCGGGACTAGCGGACTCACAGATACGCAGTATTTT.

The CDR3 here is CATSDLFTSFGKETQYF. The DNA for the CDR3 is TGTGCCACCAGTGACCTATTTACTAGCTTTGGGAAAGAGACCCAGTACTTC. This rearrangement joins TRBV24-1 to TRBJ2-5, with a possible D match to TRBD2 (6 bases). The CDR3 runs 17 residues. The V end was cut by 4 bases, the J end by 3 bases, with 20 bases between. Germline V CDR1 and CDR2: KGHDR, SFDVKD.